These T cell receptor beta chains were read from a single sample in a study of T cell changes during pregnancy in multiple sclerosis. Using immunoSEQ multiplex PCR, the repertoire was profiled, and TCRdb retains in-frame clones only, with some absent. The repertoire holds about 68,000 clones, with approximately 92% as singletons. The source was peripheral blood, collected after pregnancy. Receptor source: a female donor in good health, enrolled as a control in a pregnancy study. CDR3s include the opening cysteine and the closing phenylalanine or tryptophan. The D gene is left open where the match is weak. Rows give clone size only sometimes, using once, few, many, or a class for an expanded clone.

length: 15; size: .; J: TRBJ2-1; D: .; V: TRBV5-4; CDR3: CASSWPEQGVNEQFF; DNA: TGTGCCAGCAGCTGGCCCGAACAGGGTGTCAATGAGCAGTTCTTC
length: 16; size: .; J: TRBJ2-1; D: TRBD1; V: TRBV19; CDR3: CASSIGTGALNNEQFF; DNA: TGTGCCAGTAGTATAGGAACAGGGGCCCTAAACAATGAGCAGTTCTTC
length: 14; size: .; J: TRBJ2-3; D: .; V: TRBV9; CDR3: CASSVETGTDTQYF; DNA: TGTGCCAGCAGCGTAGAGACGGGAACAGATACGCAGTATTTT
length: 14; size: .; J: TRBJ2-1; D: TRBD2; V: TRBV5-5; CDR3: CASIGTSGSWEQFF; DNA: TGTGCCAGCATCGGGACTAGCGGGAGTTGGGAGCAGTTCTTC
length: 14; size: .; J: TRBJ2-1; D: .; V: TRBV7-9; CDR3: CASSSESSYNEQFF; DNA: TGTGCCAGCAGCTCTGAGAGCTCCTACAATGAGCAGTTCTTC
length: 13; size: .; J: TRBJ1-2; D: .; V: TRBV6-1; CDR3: CASSEREGAGYTF; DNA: TGTGCCAGCAGTGAACGGGAGGGCGCTGGCTACACCTTC
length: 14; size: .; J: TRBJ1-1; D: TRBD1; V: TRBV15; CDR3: CATSRGTGGSEAFF; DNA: TGTGCCACCAGCAGAGGGACAGGGGGGTCTGAAGCTTTCTTT
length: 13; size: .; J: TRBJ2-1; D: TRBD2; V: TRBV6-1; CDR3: CASSTREANEQFF; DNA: TGTGCCAGCAGTACGCGGGAGGCCAATGAGCAGTTCTTC
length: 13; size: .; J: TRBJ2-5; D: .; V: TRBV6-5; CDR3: CASKGGGQETQYF; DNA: TGTGCCAGCAAAGGGGGAGGGCAAGAGACCCAGTACTTC
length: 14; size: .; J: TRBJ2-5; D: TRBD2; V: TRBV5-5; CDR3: CASSLSLAEETQYF; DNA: TGTGCCAGCAGCTTGTCGCTAGCGGAAGAGACCCAGTACTTC
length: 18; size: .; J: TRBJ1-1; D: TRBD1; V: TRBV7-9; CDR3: CASSPEPGQGARDTEAFF; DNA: TGTGCCAGCAGCCCCGAGCCGGGACAGGGGGCGCGGGACACTGAAGCTTTCTTT
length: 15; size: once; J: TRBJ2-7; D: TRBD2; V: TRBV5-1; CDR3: CASSPGLAGGPEQYF; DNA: TGCGCCAGCAGCCCGGGACTAGCGGGGGGGCCCGAGCAGTACTTC
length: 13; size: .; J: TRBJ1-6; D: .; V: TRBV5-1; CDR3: CASSLDRNSPLHF; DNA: TGCGCCAGCAGCTTGGACAGGAATTCACCCCTCCACTTT
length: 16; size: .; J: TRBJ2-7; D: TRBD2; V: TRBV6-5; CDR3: CASSYATSGGVYEQYF; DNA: TGTGCCAGCAGTTACGCCACTAGCGGGGGGGTCTACGAGCAGTACTTC
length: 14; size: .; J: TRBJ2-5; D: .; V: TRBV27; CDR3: CASSLSESQETQYF; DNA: TGTGCCAGCAGTTTATCTGAGTCCCAAGAGACCCAGTACTTC
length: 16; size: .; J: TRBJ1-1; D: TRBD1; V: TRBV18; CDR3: CASSQTPDRTNTEAFF; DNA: TGTGCCAGCTCACAAACCCCGGACAGGACGAACACTGAAGCTTTCTTT
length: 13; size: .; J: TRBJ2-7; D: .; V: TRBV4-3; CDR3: CASSHFSGYEQYF; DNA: TGCGCCAGCAGCCATTTTTCAGGATACGAGCAGTACTTC
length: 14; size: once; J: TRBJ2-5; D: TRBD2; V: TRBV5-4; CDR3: CASSSGGGVETQYF; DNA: TGTGCCAGCAGCTCGGGGGGGGGCGTAGAGACCCAGTACTTC
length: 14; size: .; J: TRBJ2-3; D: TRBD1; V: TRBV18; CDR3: CASSPRQGTDTQYF; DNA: TGTGCCAGCTCACCGCGACAGGGGACAGATACGCAGTATTTT
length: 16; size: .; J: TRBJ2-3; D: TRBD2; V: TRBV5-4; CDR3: CASSSTSGGAKDTQYF; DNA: TGTGCCAGCAGCTCCACTAGCGGGGGGGCCAAAGATACGCAGTATTTT
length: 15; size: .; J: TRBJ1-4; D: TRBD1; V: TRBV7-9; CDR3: CASTLHGTDNEKLFF; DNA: TGTGCCAGCACCTTACACGGGACAGATAATGAAAAACTGTTTTTT
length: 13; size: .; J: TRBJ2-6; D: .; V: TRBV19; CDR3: CASSRSGANVLTF; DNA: TGTGCCAGTAGTCGCTCTGGGGCCAACGTCCTGACTTTC
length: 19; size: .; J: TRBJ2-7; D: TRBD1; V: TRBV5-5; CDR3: CASSLAWDREGLGSYEQYF; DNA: TGTGCCAGCAGCTTGGCCTGGGACAGGGAAGGGCTAGGAAGCTACGAGCAGTACTTC
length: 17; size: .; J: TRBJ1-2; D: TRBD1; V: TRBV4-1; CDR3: CASSHPTGGRVWYGYTF; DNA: TGCGCCAGCAGCCATCCGACAGGGGGCAGGGTTTGGTATGGCTACACCTTC
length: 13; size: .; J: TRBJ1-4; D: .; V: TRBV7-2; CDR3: CASSRVFNEKLFF; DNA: TGTGCCAGCAGTCGAGTCTTTAATGAAAAACTGTTTTTT